This entry lists 7 T cell receptor beta chains sequenced from one sample in a study of OX40 agonist ivuxolimab in advanced cancers. Method: immunoSEQ multiplex PCR; TCRdb's copy keeps in-frame clones and lacks some. Altogether about 96,000 clones are present, less than 95% being singletons, with the ten largest covering around 1.6%. Sequences were derived from CD4+ or CD8+ T cells sorted from blood, sampled in a trial of the OX40 agonist ivuxolimab. The receptors stem from an adult with an advanced solid tumor such as melanoma, head and neck, liver or kidney cancer.

The chain couples TRBV7-2 to TRBJ2-7; D is undetermined. The germline CDR1 and CDR2 sequences are SGHTA and FQGNSA. Trimming removed 4 bases from V and 3 bases from J, with 13 bases in between. The CDR3 runs to 14 residues. In nucleotides, the CDR3 is TGTGCCAGCAGCTCAACCCCGGGCTACTACGAGCAGTACTTC. Residues: CASSSTPGYYEQYF.

This rearrangement joins TRBV13 to TRBJ2-3; 11 nucleotides match TRBD2. The germline V gene has CDR1 PRHDT and CDR2 FYEKMQ (reference sequence). Unmatched junction bases numbered 12, after V lost 5 bases and J lost 2 bases. There are 18 residues in the CDR3. CDR3 nucleotide sequence: TGTGCCAGCAGCAGAGAGGTCGGGACTAGCGGAACCACAGATACGCAGTATTTT. Translated, it gives CASSREVGTSGTTDTQYF.

V is TRBV29-1 and J is TRBJ1-3; no definite D call. Germline V gene data show CDR1 as SQVTM and CDR2 as ANQGSEA. The germline V and J ends were trimmed by 7 bases and 2 bases, with 9 bases remaining between them. This CDR3 has 12 amino acids. DNA for the CDR3: TGCAGCGGTAGACTTGCTGGAAACACCATATATTTT. This encodes CSGRLAGNTIYF.

The genes are TRBV4-2 and TRBJ2-1; perhaps D is TRBD1 or TRBD2 (5 bases each). The CDR3 runs 15 residues. V was clipped by 0 bases and J by 4 bases, with 10 bases between them. Germline CDR1 is LGHNA and CDR2 is YNFKEQ. The CDR3, as DNA: TGTGCCAGCAGCCAAGATCTCGGGGCTTACAATGAGCAGTTCTTC. This translates into CASSQDLGAYNEQFF.

The chain links TRBV9 to TRBJ1-1, with D perhaps matching TRBD1 (6 bases). V was clipped by 3 bases and J by 2 bases, with 11 bases between them. The CDR3 totals 14 residues. Germline V gives CDR1 SGDLS, CDR2 YYNGEE. CDR3 protein: CASSADSGNTEAFF. CDR3 nucleotide sequence: TGTGCCAGCAGCGCGGACAGTGGAAACACTGAAGCTTTCTTT.

This rearrangement joins TRBV15 to TRBJ1-3; 9 bases line up with TRBD1. The germline gives CDR1 LNHNV, CDR2 YYDKDF (reference sequence). After removal of 0 bases from V and 3 bases from J, the junction contained 6 bases not matched to a gene. The CDR3 consists of 17 residues. CDR3 bases: TGTGCCACCAGCAGAGATGTGGGACAGGGAGGTGGAAACACCATATATTTT. It is translated as CATSRDVGQGGGNTIYF.

The V and J genes are TRBV27 and TRBJ2-7, with 9 nucleotides matching TRBD1. Germline V gives CDR1 MNHEY, CDR2 SMNVEV (reference sequence). V shed 3 bases, J shed 2 bases, and the junction held 17 bases outside the gene matches. The CDR3 is 19 residues long. CDR3 sequence reads: CASSFAMPGGQGAPYEQYF. The DNA of the CDR3 is TGTGCCAGCAGTTTTGCAATGCCGGGGGGACAGGGAGCCCCCTACGAGCAGTACTTC.